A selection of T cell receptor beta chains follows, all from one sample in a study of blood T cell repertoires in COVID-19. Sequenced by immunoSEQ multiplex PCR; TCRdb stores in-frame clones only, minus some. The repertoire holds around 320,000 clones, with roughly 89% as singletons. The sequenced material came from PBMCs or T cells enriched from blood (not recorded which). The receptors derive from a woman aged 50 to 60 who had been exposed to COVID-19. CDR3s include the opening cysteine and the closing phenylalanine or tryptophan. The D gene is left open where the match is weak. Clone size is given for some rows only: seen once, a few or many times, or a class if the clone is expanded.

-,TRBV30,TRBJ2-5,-,TGTGCCTGGAGCGCAGGGGTTGAGGTAGAGACCCAGTACTTC,CAWSAGVEVETQYF
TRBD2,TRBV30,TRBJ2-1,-,TGTGCCTGGAGTAGACTAGCGGGGGTGAACAATGAGCAGTTCTTC,CAWSRLAGVNNEQFF
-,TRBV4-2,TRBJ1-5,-,TGTGCCAGCAGCCAGGGACTCCAGGGAAGTCAGCCCCAGCATTTT,CASSQGLQGSQPQHF
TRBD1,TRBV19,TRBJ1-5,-,TGTGCCGGCTCTCCAGGGGGACAGGGGAATCAGCCCCAGCATTTT,CAGSPGGQGNQPQHF
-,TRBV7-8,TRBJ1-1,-,TGTGCCAGCAGTTCCAGGGGTCCCAACACTGAAGCTTTCTTT,CASSSRGPNTEAFF
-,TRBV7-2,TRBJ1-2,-,TGTGCCAGCAGCTTAGGCTGGGGGGGGCGAGATGGCTACACCTTC,CASSLGWGGRDGYTF
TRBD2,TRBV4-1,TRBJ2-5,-,TGCGCCAGCAGTACTAGCGGGAGCAACCAAGAGACCCAGTACTTC,CASSTSGSNQETQYF
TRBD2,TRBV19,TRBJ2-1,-,TGTGCCAGTAGTACTAGCGGGGGGGCCTGGACGAATGAGCAGTTCTTC,CASSTSGGAWTNEQFF
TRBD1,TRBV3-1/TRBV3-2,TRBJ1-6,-,TGTGCCAGCAGCCGACTTCCCTCGGGACAGAGAAATTCACCCCTCCACTTT,CASSRLPSGQRNSPLHF
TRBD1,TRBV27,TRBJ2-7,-,TGTGCCAGCAGTCTGAGGACAGGCTCCTACGAGCAGTACTTC,CASSLRTGSYEQYF
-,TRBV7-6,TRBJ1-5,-,TGTGCCAGCAGCCCCGAAGTGACGACAAACTATCAGCCCCAGCATTTT,CASSPEVTTNYQPQHF
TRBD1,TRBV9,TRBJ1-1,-,TGTGCCAGCAGCGTAGGACAGGGGGTTAACACTGAAGCTTTCTTT,CASSVGQGVNTEAFF
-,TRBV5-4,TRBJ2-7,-,TGTGCCAGCAGCGACTTGCGCGGGGACTACGAGCAGTACTTC,CASSDLRGDYEQYF
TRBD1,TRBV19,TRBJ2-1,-,TGTGCCAGTAGTATCGGACAGGGGGTCGGCAATGAGCAGTTCTTC,CASSIGQGVGNEQFF
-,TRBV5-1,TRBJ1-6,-,TGCGCCAGCAGCTTAGGACAGTTCAACTCCTATAATTCACCCCTCCACTTT,CASSLGQFNSYNSPLHF
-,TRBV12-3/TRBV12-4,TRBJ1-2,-,TGTGCCAGCACCTCCCGAGGTAACTATGGCTACACCTTC,CASTSRGNYGYTF
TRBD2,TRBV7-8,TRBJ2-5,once,TGTGCCAGCAGCTTAGCGGGACTAGCGGGCCAAGAGACCCAGTACTTC,CASSLAGLAGQETQYF
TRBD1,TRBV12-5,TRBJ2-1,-,TGTGCTAGTGGTTCGGGACAGCTTTCCTACAATGAGCAGTTCTTC,CASGSGQLSYNEQFF
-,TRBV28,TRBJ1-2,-,TGTGCCAGCAGTTCCCCTCCGGCTAACTATGGCTACACCTTC,CASSSPPANYGYTF
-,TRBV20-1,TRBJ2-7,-,TGCAGTGCTTTGAGCTCGTACGAGCAGTACTTC,CSALSSYEQYF
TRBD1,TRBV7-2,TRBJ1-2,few,TGTGCCAGCACCCTCCGGGACAGATTCGATGGCTACACCTTC,CASTLRDRFDGYTF
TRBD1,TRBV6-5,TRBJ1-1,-,TGTGCCATTATAGGACAGGTGAACACTGAAGCTTTCTTT,CAIIGQVNTEAFF
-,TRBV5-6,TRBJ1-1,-,TGTGCCAGCAGCTTGGTTGGCCTTTCACGGGCTGAAGCTTTCTTT,CASSLVGLSRAEAFF
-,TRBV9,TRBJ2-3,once,TGTGCCAGCAGCCCAAGGGGGGGGCGCGGAGATACGCAGTATTTT,CASSPRGGRGDTQYF
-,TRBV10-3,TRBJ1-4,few,TGTGCCATCAGCAGGGGCTCTAATGAAAAACTGTTTTTT,CAISRGSNEKLFF
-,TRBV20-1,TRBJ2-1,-,TGCAGTGCTAGACATGGGAGAGAGCAGTTCTTC,CSARHGREQFF
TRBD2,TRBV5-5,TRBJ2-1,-,TGTGCCAGCAGCTTCTACATAGCGGGGGGGCCGGCTGAGCAGTTCTTC,CASSFYIAGGPAEQFF
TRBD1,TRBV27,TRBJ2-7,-,TGTGCCAGCAGCCCTAGGGGACAGGTCTACGAGCAGTACTTC,CASSPRGQVYEQYF
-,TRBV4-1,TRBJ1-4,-,TGCGCCAGCAGCCAAGATCCGGTTCTAGAAAAACTGTTTTTT,CASSQDPVLEKLFF
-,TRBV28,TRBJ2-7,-,TGTGCCAGCAGTTTATCGGTGAAACAGACATACGAGCAGTACTTC,CASSLSVKQTYEQYF
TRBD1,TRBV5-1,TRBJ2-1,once,TGCGCCAGCAGCCGACAGGGGGCAAAAGAGCAGTTCTTC,CASSRQGAKEQFF
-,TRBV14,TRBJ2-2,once,TGTGCCAGCAGCCAAGTATCCGCCGGGGAGCTGTTTTTT,CASSQVSAGELFF
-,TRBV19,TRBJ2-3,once,TGTGCCAGTAGTAGACAGCGCACAGATACGCAGTATTTT,CASSRQRTDTQYF
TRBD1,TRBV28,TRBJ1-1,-,TGTGCCAGCAGTTTATGGGGCGATGGACAGGATTCGAGAGCTTTCTTT,CASSLWGDGQDSRAFF
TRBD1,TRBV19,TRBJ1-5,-,TGTGCCAGCAACACCCCGGGACAGGGGGCTTTGGGGCAGCCCCAGCATTTT,CASNTPGQGALGQPQHF
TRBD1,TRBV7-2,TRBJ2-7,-,TGTGCCAGCAGCCCAGCGGGACAGGGAAGGGAGCAGTACTTC,CASSPAGQGREQYF
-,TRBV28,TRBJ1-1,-,TGTGCCAGCAGTTTTAGGCCAGGGGACACTGAAGCTTTCTTT,CASSFRPGDTEAFF
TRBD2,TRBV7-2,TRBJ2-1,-,TGTGCCAGCAGCTTAAAAGCGGGGGGCAAGAATGAGCAGTTCTTC,CASSLKAGGKNEQFF
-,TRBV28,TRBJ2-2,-,TGTGCCAGCAGTGGAGCGAACACCGGGGAGCTGTTTTTT,CASSGANTGELFF
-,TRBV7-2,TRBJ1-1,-,TGTGCCAGCAGCCCAGGTTGGCAGGGTCGCACTGAAGCTTTCTTT,CASSPGWQGRTEAFF
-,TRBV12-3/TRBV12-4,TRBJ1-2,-,TGTGCCAGCAGCAGGACAGCTAACTATGGCTACACCTTC,CASSRTANYGYTF
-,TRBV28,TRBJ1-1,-,TGTGCCAGCAGGTCCAGGGAATTGGCTTTCTTT,CASRSRELAFF
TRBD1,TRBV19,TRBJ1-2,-,TGTGCCAGTAGTAAAGCGACAGGGTACGATGGCTACACCTTC,CASSKATGYDGYTF
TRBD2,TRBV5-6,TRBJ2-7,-,TGTGCCAGCAGCTCGGGACTAGCCTACGAGCAGTACTTC,CASSSGLAYEQYF
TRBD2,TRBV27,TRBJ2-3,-,TGTGCCAGCAGGAACAGCGGGGGGGATACGCAGTATTTT,CASRNSGGDTQYF
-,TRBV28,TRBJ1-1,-,TGTGCCAGCAGTTTAATTCGGGGGAACACTGAAGCTTTCTTT,CASSLIRGNTEAFF
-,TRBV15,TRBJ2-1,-,TGTGCCACCAGCAGAGTGGAGGGTTATGAGCAGTTCTTC,CATSRVEGYEQFF
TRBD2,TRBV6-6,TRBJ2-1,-,TGTGCCAGCAGTCCACAGGGACTAGCGGGGATTTACAATGAGCAGTTCTTC,CASSPQGLAGIYNEQFF
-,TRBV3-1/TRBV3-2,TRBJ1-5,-,TGTGCCAGCAGCCAAGGGCAGGGGAATCAGCCCCAGCATTTT,CASSQGQGNQPQHF
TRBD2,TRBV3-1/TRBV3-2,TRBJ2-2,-,TGTGCCAGCAGCCATCCTAGCGGGGGGTTGAGGACCGGGGAGCTGTTTTTT,CASSHPSGGLRTGELFF
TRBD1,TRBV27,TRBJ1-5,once,TGTGCCAGCAGCGAGACAGGGGATCGTCAGCCCCAGCATTTT,CASSETGDRQPQHF
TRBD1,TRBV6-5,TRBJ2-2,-,TGTGCCAGCAGCCGCGGGACAGGGTTGGGGGAGCTGTTTTTT,CASSRGTGLGELFF
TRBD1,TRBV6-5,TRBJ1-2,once,TGTGCCAGCAGTTACTCGTTAGGGGGCGCATATGGCTACACCTTC,CASSYSLGGAYGYTF
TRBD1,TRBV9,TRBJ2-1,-,TGTGCCAGCAGCGTGGGACAGAACAATGAGCAGTTCTTC,CASSVGQNNEQFF
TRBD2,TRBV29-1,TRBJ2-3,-,TGCAGCGTCTATAGCGGGTACACAGATACGCAGTATTTT,CSVYSGYTDTQYF
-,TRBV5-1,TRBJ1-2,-,TGCGCCAGCAGCTTGGCGGTGCTGGGTTCGGGCTATGGCTACACCTTC,CASSLAVLGSGYGYTF
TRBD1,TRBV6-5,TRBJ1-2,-,TGTGCCAGCAGTAGGGACAGGGACAGGGGCACCGGCTACACCTTC,CASSRDRDRGTGYTF
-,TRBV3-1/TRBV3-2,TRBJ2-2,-,TGTGCCAGCAGCCAAGTCGAGGGCGCGAGTTGGCTGTTTTTT,CASSQVEGASWLFF
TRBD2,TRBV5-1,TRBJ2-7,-,TGCGCCAGCAGGACTAGCGGGGGGTTCTACGAGCAGTACTTC,CASRTSGGFYEQYF